The rows below give T cell receptor beta chains drawn from one sample of a study of early T cells in non-severe SARS-CoV-2 infection. TCRdb processed the 5' RACE reads anew with MiXCR; each CDR3 protein has one entry. The sample shows nearly 45,000 distinct CDR3 sequences, 11% of them seen only once. Sample: whole blood. Receptor source: an adult who was a healthcare worker with PCR-confirmed SARS-CoV-2 infection or an uninfected control (not recorded which). CDR3s include the opening cysteine and the closing phenylalanine or tryptophan. D genes are given only for firm matches. Expanded clones are given a class, and other clones once, few, many or no size at all.

TRBV20-1	TRBJ1-4	16	many	TRBD1	TGCAGTGCTAGAGATCTAGGGACAGGGGGTAATGAAAAACTGTTTTTT	CSARDLGTGGNEKLFF
TRBV24-1	TRBJ2-2	15	few	.	TGTGTCACCAGTGCTACCGTAGGGAACACCGGGGAGCTGTTTTTT	CVTSATVGNTGELFF
TRBV7-2	TRBJ1-1	13	medium-sized	.	TGTGCCAGCAGCTTACGGTCAGAAAGTGAAGCTTTCTTT	CASSLRSESEAFF
TRBV3-1	TRBJ1-1	15	many	TRBD1	TGTGCCAGCAGCCAAGATCATGCAGGGGGCACTGAAGCTTTCTTT	CASSQDHAGGTEAFF
TRBV5-1	TRBJ2-2	15	few	.	TGCGCCAGCAGCTTGAGGTTCTCATTCACCGGGGAGCTGTTTTTT	CASSLRFSFTGELFF
TRBV29-1	TRBJ2-3	12	.	.	TGCAGCGCGAGGGGGGCCAGAGATACGCAGTATTTT	CSARGARDTQYF
TRBV12-3/TRBV12-4	TRBJ1-3	14	few	.	TGTGCCAGCAGTCCCCAGGGGTGGGGAAACACCATATATTTT	CASSPQGWGNTIYF
TRBV4-2	TRBJ1-2	15	few	TRBD1	TGTGCCAGCAGCCAAGAGTGGACAGGGACAAATGGCTACACCTTC	CASSQEWTGTNGYTF
TRBV20-1	TRBJ1-5	14	many	.	TGCAGTGCTAGTAACAGGGCTTTCAATCAGCCCCAGCATTTT	CSASNRAFNQPQHF
TRBV20-1	TRBJ2-3	12	few	.	TGCAGTGCTAGGGAGTACACAGATACGCAGTATTTT	CSAREYTDTQYF
TRBV12-3/TRBV12-4	TRBJ1-2	14	many	.	TGTGCCAGCAGAAGGGACGTTGACGGCTATGGCTACACCTTC	CASRRDVDGYGYTF
TRBV5-8	TRBJ1-5	12	many	.	TGTGCCAGCAGCTCAGAGGACCAGCCCCAGCATTTT	CASSSEDQPQHF
TRBV2	TRBJ2-1	15	many	.	TGTGCCAGCAGGAACAGGCCACTAGGGTACAATGAGCAGTTCTTC	CASRNRPLGYNEQFF
TRBV7-2	TRBJ1-1	18	few	TRBD1	TGTGCCAGCAGTTACGGAACCGGGACAGGGCGAAGGGGCACTGAAGCTTTCTTT	CASSYGTGTGRRGTEAFF
TRBV27	TRBJ1-6	13	few	TRBD1	TGTGCCAGCAGTACCCGACAGGGTATGTCCCTCCACTTT	CASSTRQGMSLHF
TRBV7-2	TRBJ2-7	15	many	TRBD1	TGTGCCAGCAGCCCTCGAGGGACAGGCTTCAGCGAGCAGTACTTC	CASSPRGTGFSEQYF
TRBV3-1	TRBJ2-7	15	once	TRBD1	TGTGCCAGCAGACAGACCGGGACAGGCTTTTACGAGCAGTACTTC	CASRQTGTGFYEQYF
TRBV7-9	TRBJ1-2	12	.	.	TGTGCCAGCAGCTTAAATAACTATGGCTACACCTTC	CASSLNNYGYTF
TRBV4-3	TRBJ1-6	15	.	TRBD1	TGCGCCAGCAGCCAAGGACAGGGAAATAATTCACCCCTCCACTTT	CASSQGQGNNSPLHF
TRBV7-9	TRBJ2-2	16	.	TRBD2	TGTGCCAGCAGCTTAGTCGCTAGCGGGAACACCGGGGAGCTGTTTTTT	CASSLVASGNTGELFF
TRBV19	TRBJ2-3	14	many	.	TGTGCCAGTAGGGGTTACACCCGCGCAGATACGCAGTATTTT	CASRGYTRADTQYF
TRBV6-6	TRBJ2-7	11	many	.	TGTGCCAGCAGGACTAGAAACGAGCAGTACTTC	CASRTRNEQYF
TRBV4-3	TRBJ1-2	15	many	TRBD1	TGCGCCAGCAGCTTCCGGACAGGAGCTAACTATGGCTACACCTTC	CASSFRTGANYGYTF
TRBV11-2	TRBJ1-3	14	many	TRBD1	TGTGCCACACATGGACAGGGCTCTGGAAACACCATATATTTT	CATHGQGSGNTIYF
TRBV7-6	TRBJ1-1	12	many	.	TGTGCCAGCAGCCGCCTGAACACTGAAGCTTTCTTT	CASSRLNTEAFF
TRBV7-9	TRBJ2-3	17	many	TRBD2	TGTGCCAGCAGCCGACTTGGACTAGCGGGGGGCGGGGATACGCAGTATTTT	CASSRLGLAGGGDTQYF
TRBV7-7	TRBJ2-2	15	many	.	TGTGCCAGCAGCTTCACAGGGACGGACACCGGGGAGCTGTTTTTT	CASSFTGTDTGELFF
TRBV15	TRBJ1-2	12	few	.	TGTGCCACCAGCAGGAACGGCTATGGCTACACCTTC	CATSRNGYGYTF
TRBV6-4	TRBJ1-1	13	many	TRBD1	TGTGCCAGCATAGGGACAGGGGGCGTTGAAGCTTTCTTT	CASIGTGGVEAFF
TRBV20-1	TRBJ2-2	14	many	TRBD2	TGCAGTGCTAGAGCCAGCGGGGGGGCCGGGGAGCTGTTTTTT	CSARASGGAGELFF
TRBV20-1	TRBJ2-5	11	many	.	TGCAGCGGGCAGGTGGAGAAGACCCAGTACTTC	CSGQVEKTQYF
TRBV29-1	TRBJ2-7	12	.	.	TGCAGCGTTGGGACAGTATCCTACGAGCAGTACTTC	CSVGTVSYEQYF
TRBV5-1	TRBJ1-5	15	.	TRBD1	TGCGCCAGCAGCTTGGACAGGGGGCACAATCAGCCCCAGCATTTT	CASSLDRGHNQPQHF
TRBV19	TRBJ2-2	14	many	.	TGTGCCAGTCCTGGGACGGTTAACACCGGGGAGCTGTTTTTT	CASPGTVNTGELFF
TRBV20-1	TRBJ2-3	14	many	TRBD2	TGCAGTGCTAGGCCACTAGCGACCACAGATACGCAGTATTTT	CSARPLATTDTQYF
TRBV30	TRBJ2-5	13	few	.	TGTGCCAGGGCTCGGAGAACACAAGAGACCCAGTACTTC	CARARRTQETQYF
TRBV28	TRBJ1-5	14	few	.	TGTGCCAGCAGTCCCCCACGGGGATCTCAGCCCCAGCATTTT	CASSPPRGSQPQHF
TRBV5-4	TRBJ2-2	15	.	.	TGTGCCAGCAGCTTACAGGGAATAGGCACCGGGGAGCTGTTTTTT	CASSLQGIGTGELFF
TRBV7-9	TRBJ2-5	13	many	.	TGTGCCAGCAAAGAAGCAGACCAAGAGACCCAGTACTTC	CASKEADQETQYF
TRBV18	TRBJ1-3	13	many	.	TGTGCCACCACACCGGGGGCAGGAAACACCATATATTTT	CATTPGAGNTIYF
TRBV24-1	TRBJ2-3	14	.	.	TGTGCCACCAGTGATACCCGGACAGCTAATATGCAGTATTTT	CATSDTRTANMQYF
TRBV5-6	TRBJ2-3	15	.	TRBD1	TGTGCCAGCAGCGCGGACAGGGGGCAGTCAGATACGCAGTATTTT	CASSADRGQSDTQYF
TRBV6-5	TRBJ2-7	13	.	.	TGTGCCAGCAGTTACGACGGGGGCCGGATGCGGTACTTC	CASSYDGGRMRYF
TRBV25-1	TRBJ2-3	12	many	.	TGTGCCAGCAGTGAATATGGGGATACGCAGTATTTT	CASSEYGDTQYF
TRBV20-1	TRBJ2-3	16	.	TRBD2	TGCAGTGCTAGAGATATGGAGCGGGATAGCACAGATACGCAGTATTTT	CSARDMERDSTDTQYF
TRBV12-3/TRBV12-4	TRBJ1-2	15	.	.	TGTGCCAGCAGTGCCAGGGACTGGAGGAGATATGGCTACACCTTC	CASSARDWRRYGYTF
TRBV7-9	TRBJ2-5	13	.	.	TGTGCCAGCAGCCAGGGGGACTCGGAGACCCAGTACTTC	CASSQGDSETQYF
TRBV18	TRBJ1-2	15	.	.	TGTGCCAGCTCACCACCGAGGGCAGCCGGGCATAGCTACACCTTC	CASSPPRAAGHSYTF
TRBV20-1	TRBJ2-5	17	few	.	TGCAGTGCTACTCCCCATTCGGTGGTAGGTCGTCGAGAGACCCAGTACTTC	CSATPHSVVGRRETQYF
TRBV11-2	TRBJ1-4	15	many	.	TGTGCCAGCAGCTTAGAGCGGGGAGCTAATGAAAAACTGTTTTTT	CASSLERGANEKLFF
TRBV7-2	TRBJ2-7	15	many	.	TGTGCCAGCAGCTTAATGGGGGAGAGCTCCTACGAGCAGTACTTC	CASSLMGESSYEQYF
TRBV12-5	TRBJ2-1	16	.	TRBD2	TGTGCTAGTGGCATCGGGGACACTCGACTAGCGGGGGAGCAGTTCTTC	CASGIGDTRLAGEQFF
TRBV11-2	TRBJ2-7	14	many	.	TGTGCCAGCAGCTTATCGGGGCTGGTCTACGAGCAGTACTTC	CASSLSGLVYEQYF
TRBV15	TRBJ1-2	14	.	TRBD1	TGTGCCACCAGCCTCGGGACAGTTCGCGCTGGCTACACCTTC	CATSLGTVRAGYTF
TRBV7-2	TRBJ2-7	16	few	.	TGTGCCAGCAGCCGAAACCCCCCCCTGTCGATCTACGAGCAGTACTTC	CASSRNPPLSIYEQYF
TRBV5-1	TRBJ1-4	15	.	TRBD1	TGCGCCAGCAGCTTGAGCCAAGGGGGCCGTGAAAAACTGTTTTTT	CASSLSQGGREKLFF
TRBV3-1	TRBJ1-3	15	few	.	TGTGCCAGCAGCCAACCTAACAACGCCGGAAACACCATATATTTT	CASSQPNNAGNTIYF
TRBV7-2	TRBJ2-1	16	many	.	TGTGCCAGCAGCCCGACGGGGGCGGGCTCCTACAATGAGCAGTTCTTC	CASSPTGAGSYNEQFF
TRBV29-1	TRBJ2-1	13	few	TRBD2	TGCAGCGTTTTTAGCGGGGGGTACAATGAGCAGTTCTTC	CSVFSGGYNEQFF